Presented here are 21 T cell receptor beta chains from one specimen sequenced in a study of cytomegalovirus exposure and HLA in healthy donors. 13 Jbeta primers and 60 Vbeta primers were used for the PCR. The protocol was immunoSEQ multiplex PCR, while the TCRdb copy is restricted to in-frame clones and leaves out a portion. The sample lists roughly 220,000 clones, roughly 80% occurring once. Sequenced material: PBMCs. These receptors all stem from a young man in good health and CMV-seronegative.

This clone has a handful of counts. This sequence joins TRBV5-1 and TRBJ2-3; tentative D call: TRBD2 (5 bases). CDR3 length equals 16 residues. The germline V gene encodes CDR1 SGHRS and CDR2 YFSETQ. V dropped 2 bases and J dropped 0 bases, with 13 bases sitting between them. For the CDR3, the DNA is TGCGCCAGCAGCTTAGGCCTAGCTCTGAGCACAGATACGCAGTATTTT. Its protein product is CASSLGLALSTDTQYF.

For this clone: The sample has other DNA sequences that encode this CDR3 too. The chain carries TRBV5-1 and TRBJ2-7; D remains unclear. Trimming pared 0 bases from V and 0 bases from J, leaving 7 bases between. The CDR3 loop spans 14 amino acids. Germline CDR1 reads SGHRS; CDR2 reads YFSETQ. The CDR3 here is CASSLGGTSYEQYF. For the CDR3, the DNA is TGCGCCAGCAGCTTGGGAGGCACCTCCTACGAGCAGTACTTC.

The chain has TRBV28 and TRBJ2-3; 8 bases are a match to TRBD2. CDR3 size: 16 residues. In germline, CDR1 is MDHEN, CDR2 SYDVKM. Trimming cost V 1 base and J 7 bases; bases outside gene matches: 10. CDR3 sequence (DNA): TGTGCCAGCAGTTTATTTCGGGGCGGGGGGTCCCATACGCAGTATTTT. Translation gives CASSLFRGGGSHTQYF.

This clone was detected once. The rearrangement joins TRBV7-9 to TRBJ2-5, with 9 bases aligning to TRBD2. The CDR3 has 16 amino acids. The V gene's germline CDR1 is SEHNR and CDR2 FQNEAQ (reference sequence). V dropped 0 bases and J dropped 1; count of bases not matched to a gene: 3. Here the CDR3 DNA reads TGTGCCAGCAGCTTAGCCAGCGGGGGGACCCAAGAGACCCAGTACTTC. It yields the protein CASSLASGGTQETQYF.

The V gene is TRBV6-5, the J gene TRBJ1-2, with TRBD1 as a possible D gene (6 bases). From germline, CDR1 is MNHEY and CDR2 SVGAGI. The CDR3 sequence is 15 residues long. V lost 2 bases, J lost 4 bases, and 14 bases lay in between. The CDR3 nucleotides are TGTGCCAGCAGTTACGGGCGGGGGGCGCGCTATGGCTACACCTTC. This encodes CASSYGRGARYGYTF.

V usage is TRBV9 and J usage is TRBJ1-1; D is unresolved. V lost 0 bases and J lost 1, with 10 bases in between. The CDR3 is 15 residues long. Per germline, CDR1 SGDLS and CDR2 YYNGEE. The CDR3 protein is CASSVASNPNTEAFF. CDR3 coding DNA: TGTGCCAGCAGCGTAGCATCTAATCCGAACACTGAAGCTTTCTTT.

This rearrangement joins TRBV7-2 to TRBJ1-2, with 8 bases matching TRBD1. The germline CDR1 and CDR2 sequences are SGHTA and FQGNSA. The CDR3 sequence is 16 residues long. V trimming: 6 bases; J trimming: 8 bases; junction bases outside the gene matches: 17. In nucleotides, the CDR3 is TGTGCCAGCAGTTATTCCTCAGGGGGCGGTTTTCCGGGCTACACCTTC. It codes for CASSYSSGGGFPGYTF.

The genes are TRBV7-3 and TRBJ2-7, with TRBD2 matching over 7 bases. Germline CDR1 is SGHTA and CDR2 is FQGTGA. CDR3 size: 11 residues. V shed 3 bases, J shed 12 bases, and the junction held 5 bases outside the gene matches. The CDR3 nucleotides are TGTGCCAGCAGCTTCACCTGCGGGGGGTACTTC. Translated, it gives CASSFTCGGYF.

The gene calls are TRBV19 and TRBJ1-2; D possibly corresponds to TRBD1 (6 bases). Germline values: CDR1 LNHDA, CDR2 SQIVND (reference sequence). The CDR3 contains 14 residues. V was cut by 6 bases and J by 3 bases, with 14 bases left in between. CDR3 in DNA: TGTGCCAGTAGGCGGGGAGGGGGAGACTATGGCTACACCTTC. Translation: CASRRGGGDYGYTF.

V usage is TRBV28 and J usage is TRBJ2-7; 10 positions match TRBD1. CDR3 length equals 15 residues. From germline, CDR1 is MDHEN and CDR2 SYDVKM. The ends lost 3 bases at V and 4 bases at J; junction bases unmatched: 6. CDR3 amino acids: CASSFGDRGSYEQYF. In nucleotides, the CDR3 is TGTGCCAGCAGTTTCGGGGACAGGGGCTCTTACGAGCAGTACTTC.

J is TRBJ1-3 and V is TRBV9; D call uncertain. CDR1 SGDLS and CDR2 YYNGEE come from the germline V gene. Trimming removed 3 bases from V and 0 bases from J, with 16 bases in between. The CDR3 length is 17 residues. The CDR3 sequence is CASSAPRSGTSGNTIYF. The CDR3 nucleotides are TGTGCCAGCAGCGCCCCCAGGTCAGGTACCTCTGGAAACACCATATATTTT.

V is TRBV27 and J is TRBJ1-6; 9 bases are a match to TRBD1. CDR1 is MNHEY, CDR2 SMNVEV, per germline (reference sequence). The CDR3 loop spans 14 amino acids. The ends lost 6 bases at V and 7 bases at J; junction bases unmatched: 4. The CDR3 coding sequence is TGTGCCAGCAGCCGGACAGGGGACAATTCACCCCTCCACTTT. Translated, it gives CASSRTGDNSPLHF.

The genes are TRBV9 and TRBJ2-7; 12 nucleotides align to TRBD2. The V segment lost 0 bases and the J segment 4 bases; nucleotides outside the gene matches: 8. The CDR3 has 17 residues. Germline lookup yields CDR1 SGDLS and CDR2 YYNGEE. The CDR3: CASSVGRTSGAQYEQYF. DNA for the CDR3: TGTGCCAGCAGCGTAGGCCGGACTAGCGGGGCCCAGTACGAGCAGTACTTC.

The rearrangement links TRBV5-1 to TRBJ1-1; no definite D call. The CDR3 extends over 12 amino acids. V lost 6 bases to trimming and J lost 2 bases, with 8 bases between them. Germline CDR1 reads SGHRS; CDR2 reads YFSETQ. The CDR3 DNA sequence: TGCGCCAGCACTACGGGTAACACTGAAGCTTTCTTT. Translating gives CASTTGNTEAFF. Variable domain in full (rest from reference TRBV5-1 and TRBJ1-1): KAGVTQTPRYLIKTRGQQVTLSCSPISGHRSVSWYQQTPGQGLQFLFEYFSETQRNKGNFPGRFSGRQFSNSRSEMNVSTLELGDSALYLCASTTGNTEAFFGQGTRLTVV.

As concerns this clone: Relative to the germline gene, one junction end is altered; a read error may explain this. The chain combines TRBV7-7 with TRBJ2-1, with TRBD1 as a possible D gene (5 bases). Germline V gene sequence: CDR1 SSHAT, CDR2 FNYEAQ (reference sequence). The CDR3 sequence is 14 residues long. The CDR3 reads CASRRSQGDNEQFF. The CDR3 DNA follows: TGTGCTAGCAGACGGTCCCAAGGGGACAATGAGCAGTTCTTC.

V and J are TRBV12-5 and TRBJ2-7; D is unresolved. This CDR3 spans 12 amino acids. Looked up from germline, CDR1 is LGHNT and CDR2 is FRNRAP. The V end lost 7 bases, the J end lost 7 bases, and 14 bases lay between the germline ends. CDR3 sequence reads: CASEWPPQEQYF. The DNA for the CDR3 is TGTGCTAGTGAGTGGCCCCCTCAAGAGCAGTACTTC. Filled out from reference TRBV12-5 and TRBJ2-7, the complete variable domain reads DARVTQTPRHKVTEMGQEVTMRCQPILGHNTVFWYRQTMMQGLELLAYFRNRAPLDDSGMPKDRFSAEMPDATLATLKIQPSEPRDSAVYFCASEWPPQEQYFGPGTRLTVT.

The V gene is TRBV10-3, the J gene TRBJ2-5, with 7 bases identical to TRBD1. The CDR3 is 13 amino acids. Trimming removed 6 bases from V and 5 bases from J; junction bases left unmatched: 6. Germline V gene data show CDR1 as ENHRY and CDR2 as SYGVKD. CDR3 region: CAISKDRVETQYF. The CDR3 DNA reads as TGTGCCATCAGCAAAGACAGGGTTGAGACCCAGTACTTC.

The CDR3 is CATTPGRDYPPDEQYF. CDR3 nucleotides: TGTGCCACCACCCCAGGGAGGGACTACCCCCCCGACGAGCAGTACTTC. This rearrangement joins TRBV15 to TRBJ2-5; 7 bases are a match to TRBD2. The J call is doubtful: the DNA matches TRBJ2-7 better. The CDR3 has 16 amino acids. Germline lookup yields CDR1 LNHNV and CDR2 YYDKDF (reference sequence).

The V gene is TRBV15, the J gene TRBJ2-7, with TRBD1 matching 9 bases. J was trimmed by 2 bases and V by 3 bases; bases with no gene match: 8. This CDR3 spans 16 amino acids. Germline assignment: CDR1 LNHNV and CDR2 YYDKDF (reference sequence). The CDR3 DNA sequence: TGTGCCACCAGCAGCCCATCGGGACAGGGAGCCTACGAGCAGTACTTC. It translates to CATSSPSGQGAYEQYF. The complete variable domain, with remaining parts taken from reference TRBV15 and TRBJ2-7, reads DAMVIQNPRYQVTQFGKPVTLSCSQTLNHNVMYWYQQKSSQAPKLLFHYYDKDFNNEADTPDNFQSRRPNTSFCFLDIRSPGLGDTAMYLCATSSPSGQGAYEQYFGPGTRLTVT.

The chain combines TRBV28 with TRBJ1-1; D is possibly TRBD1 (6 bases). CDR1 is MDHEN and CDR2 is SYDVKM in the germline V gene. This CDR3 spans 13 amino acids. The V end lost 7 bases, the J end lost 2 bases, and 11 bases lay between the germline ends. The CDR3 sequence: CASMTDSNTEAFF. CDR3 nucleotide sequence: TGTGCCAGCATGACGGACAGTAACACTGAAGCTTTCTTT.

The rearrangement links TRBV4-1 to TRBJ2-3; TRBD1 matches at 7 bases. Germline CDR1 reads MGHRA; CDR2 reads YSYEKL. The CDR3 runs 18 residues. V gave up 0 bases and J gave up 2 bases; unmatched junction bases: 11. The CDR3 region has the DNA TGCGCCAGCAGCCAAGATTTGGGTGGACAGGCCCCCACAGATACGCAGTATTTT. Translated: CASSQDLGGQAPTDTQYF.